This T cell receptor beta chain came from a study of cytomegalovirus exposure and HLA in healthy donors. General study points: Later analysis revealed greater clonal expansion in HLA-associated TCR beta chains than in equally common others. Cytomegalovirus association was listed for about 170 TCR beta chains. There were a few CMV-associated chains whose specificity for CMV antigens was confirmed in vitro.

This clone has only one observation. Its antigen is unknown. The CDR3 runs to 14 residues. V dropped 1 base and J dropped 6 bases, with 13 bases sitting between them. The germline V gene has CDR1 GTSNPN and CDR2 SVGIG (reference sequence). The PCR was carried out with 60 Vbeta primers and 13 Jbeta primers. Libraries were prepared by immunoSEQ multiplex PCR; TCRdb keeps only in-frame clonotypes and omits some of them. This table has around 160,000 clones, over 80% appearing once. The V and J genes are TRBV30 and TRBJ2-1; D possibly corresponds to TRBD2 (6 bases). Source material: PBMCs. This clonotype was obtained from a woman under 30 in good health and CMV-seronegative. CDR3 in DNA: TGTGCCTGGAGTGCAGGGAGGTACCCCAATGAGCAGTTCTTC. Translated, it gives CAWSAGRYPNEQFF.